This TCR beta chain was sequenced during a study of graft-versus-host responses after intestinal transplantation (dated by TCRdb to the early 2020s). Notes on the research overall: The transplants that recipients got were multivisceral, liver-intestinal, or isolated intestinal. A peak of at least 4% donor T cells among recipient peripheral blood mononuclear cells was the definition used for donor T cell macrochimerism. The cohort enrolled around 25 intestinal transplant recipients including one retransplant, and 3 patients lacking pretransplant specimens were excluded. Every recipient was given anti-thymocyte globulin induction, followed by 2 to 3 years of maintenance tacrolimus and steroids. After intestinal transplantation, graft-versus-host and host-versus-graft alloreactive T cell clones were followed in the graft, circulation and bone marrow using bulk TCR-beta CDR3 sequencing. To identify alloreactive clones, pre-transplant mixed lymphocyte reaction products were sequenced and then compared with unstimulated pre-transplant donor and recipient T cells. Instead of going to the commercial service, samples from a few later patients were sequenced in-house on an Illumina MiSeq and processed with MiXCR.

As encoded in the germline V gene (reference sequence), CDR1 is PRHDT while CDR2 is FYEKMQ. From the cysteine through the phenylalanine, the CDR3 covers 16 amino acids. Of the read, only the CDR3 DNA is kept; its 48 bases are in frame from base 1. Read against the paper, the sample's time point label means: cells obtained before transplantation from donor or recipient. CD3+CD4+ and CD3+CD8+ populations were FACS-sorted from unstimulated pre-transplant donor and recipient cells taken from spleen or lymph nodes. On the study overall, not on this receptor specifically: Early after transplant, peak levels of circulating GvH clones were found to be associated with declines in HvG clones. In patients with donor T cell macrochimerism, the allografts had high GvH to HvG T cell clonal ratios. GvH clones turned up in recipient bone marrow, with some appearing earlier in ileal mucosa or blood, a pattern consistent with an intestinal mucosal origin. Conclusions were limited by the relatively low number and heterogeneity of intestinal transplant patients.

Note on this clone: Its binding antigen is unknown. A junction boundary mismatches the germline segment, possibly from a read error.

The method behind the library was the immunoSEQ multiplex PCR assay. For most patients, genomic DNA was isolated with the Qiagen DNeasy Blood and Tissue Kit and sent frozen to Adaptive Biotechnologies for TCR sequencing. High-throughput TCR-beta CDR3 sequencing of genomic DNA from most patients was performed by Adaptive Biotechnologies. As for the original processing: Adaptive's ImmunoSEQ software was the source of the TCR sequencing data for fewer than 20 patients, while three other patients were processed with MiXCR and VDJtools. To correct CD4 versus CD8 sorting errors, sequences present in both subsets at a frequency ratio below 5:1 were removed. CDR3 nucleotide sequences shared by donor and recipient were removed because the origin of these sequences could not be assigned. Alloreactive clones required at least 2-fold expansion over unstimulated cells and minimum CFSE-low frequency of 0.002% (template counts) or 0.001% (read counts). Clones were considered mappable if detected in sequenced pre-transplant spleen, lymph node, or MLR CFSE-low populations of the donor or recipient. The cumulative frequency of alloreactive clones was calculated as a percentage of all sequences, weighted by copy number. This is the immuneACCESS table as TCRdb keeps it, with only in-frame sequences that have V and J called. A part of the clones is gone; compared with another copy, unresolved V genes explain less than half, and the rest is unexplained. V, J and clone size are those of that table, while D and trimming were read from the DNA. The sample data list some 80,000 clones, and around 90% of these were observed just once. About 7.3% of the sample belongs to the ten largest clones.

The V and J genes are TRBV13 and TRBJ2-7, with a tentative D gene TRBD2 over 6 matching bases. The material was unstimulated CD8+ T cells sorted from spleen or lymph node cells, obtained before transplant. The sequence was collected from a human donor who was the organ donor for an intestinal transplant. The CDR3 is CASSFFDGGSSCEQYF. The nucleotide sequence is TGTGCCAGCAGCTTTTTTGACGGGGGAAGCTCCTGCGAGCAGTACTTC.